These 14 T cell receptor beta chains came from one sample sequenced in a study of early T cells in non-severe SARS-CoV-2 infection. TCRdb reprocessed the 5' RACE reads via MiXCR and lists one record per CDR3 protein. The sample includes some 78,000 distinct CDR3 sequences, about 13% of them seen just once. What was sequenced was whole blood. The source of these receptors is an adult who was a healthcare worker with PCR-confirmed SARS-CoV-2 infection or an uninfected control (not recorded which).

This clonotype was seen at least ten times. The chain uses TRBV29-1 and TRBJ2-7, with a weak D call TRBD2 (6 bases). Germline loops: CDR1 SQVTM, CDR2 ANQGSEA. The length of the CDR3 is 12 residues. Trimming left V 8 bases short and J 2 bases short, with 13 bases between. This CDR3 is CSTAEGTYEQYF. CDR3 DNA: TGCAGCACCGCGGAGGGCACCTACGAGCAGTACTTC.

In its sample, this clonotype was seen a few times. The chain is built from TRBV28 and TRBJ2-1; a weak D match, TRBD2 (5 bases). The length of the CDR3 is 14 residues. CDR1 MDHEN and CDR2 SYDVKM come from the germline V gene. Trimming removed 4 bases at V and 1 base at J, with 8 bases between. The CDR3 DNA reads as TGTGCCAGCAGTTCACCGGGATCCTACAATGAGCAGTTCTTC. This translates into CASSSPGSYNEQFF. The variable domain in full, with the rest retrieved from reference TRBV28 and TRBJ2-1, is DVKVTQSSRYLVKRTGEKVFLECVQDMDHENMFWYRQDPGLGLRLIYFSYDVKMKEKGDIPEGYSVSREKKERFSLILESASTNQTSMYLCASSSPGSYNEQFFGPGTRLTVL.

This clonotype showed up many times. The chain links TRBV5-1 to TRBJ2-1; TRBD2 matches 8 bases. CDR1 and CDR2 from the germline V gene are SGHRS and YFSETQ. This CDR3 is built from 15 residues. After removal of 3 bases from V and 2 bases from J, the junction contained 4 bases not matched to a gene. CDR3 sequence reads: CASSSGGRTYNEQFF. For the CDR3, the DNA is TGCGCCAGCAGCTCCGGCGGGAGGACCTACAATGAGCAGTTCTTC.

This sequence joins TRBV6-6 and TRBJ2-6, with D unresolved. V was trimmed by 2 bases and J by 0 bases, leaving 5 bases between them. CDR1 is MNHNY, CDR2 SVGAGI, per germline (reference sequence). The CDR3 sequence is 15 residues long. CDR3 nucleotide sequence: TGTGCCAGCAGTTACGGGCTCTCTGGGGCCAACGTCCTGACTTTC. This gives the protein CASSYGLSGANVLTF.

This clonotype appeared a few times. The rearrangement uses TRBV12-3 or TRBV12-4 and TRBJ2-5; a possible D gene is TRBD2 (6 bases). The CDR3 spans 12 residues. V lost 4 bases, J lost 5 bases, and 8 bases lay in between. The CDR3 coding sequence is TGTGCCAGCAGTTCTAGCGTGGAGACCCAGTACTTC. This gives the protein CASSSSVETQYF.

This clonotype was observed many times. This chain connects TRBV10-2 to TRBJ2-7; no clear D. This CDR3 spans 11 amino acids. Between the trimmed V and J ends, which lost 0 bases and 6 bases, there was a span of 3 bases. Per germline, CDR1 WSHSY and CDR2 SAAADI. CDR3 sequence reads: CASSESFEQYF. The CDR3 DNA reads TGCGCCAGCAGTGAGTCGTTCGAGCAGTACTTC.

Comment on this clonotype: The conserved phenylalanine or tryptophan is not found at the CDR3 terminus, so this likely reflects a read error. The limits of the CDR3 on the DNA are not certain, so only TCRdb's listed CDR3 is given. The V gene is TRBV7-9, the J gene TRBJ2-1; the DNA was not compared with TRBD2, the D call given in the table. The V gene's germline CDR1 is SEHNR and CDR2 FQNEAQ (reference sequence). The CDR3 adds up to 9 amino acids, both ends counted. The CDR3 sequence: CASSALAGV.

This clonotype was counted ten times or more. Compared with germline, one end of the junction differs, possibly owing to a read error. The chain employs TRBV6-5 and TRBJ1-1; 9 positions match TRBD1. The CDR3 has 16 amino acids. Germline CDR1 and CDR2: MNHEY and SVGAGI. Here the CDR3 DNA reads TGTGCCAGCAGTTACGCCGGGACAGGGATGAACACTGAAGTTTTCTTT. Its translation is CASSYAGTGMNTEVFF.

The sample holds many counts of this clonotype. V gene TRBV5-4 combines with J gene TRBJ2-7, with 11 bases identical to TRBD1. Trimming took 3 bases from V and 6 from J; bases not matched to a gene: 8. CDR3 length: 15 amino acids. The germline V gene has CDR1 SGHNT and CDR2 YYREEE (reference sequence). The CDR3 here is CASSSSWTGGAEQYF. CDR3 bases: TGTGCCAGCAGCTCCTCATGGACAGGGGGCGCCGAGCAGTACTTC.

The V and J genes are TRBV7-8 and TRBJ2-1; 10 nucleotides match TRBD2. From germline, CDR1 is SGHVS and CDR2 FQNEAQ. The ends lost 5 bases at V and 7 bases at J; junction bases unmatched: 8. The CDR3 loop spans 15 amino acids. Here the CDR3 reads CASSPGLATSNEQFF. As DNA, the CDR3 is TGTGCCAGCAGCCCGGGACTAGCGACGAGTAATGAGCAGTTCTTC. The entire variable domain, with the rest obtained from reference TRBV7-8 and TRBJ2-1, is as follows: GAGVSQSPRYKVAKRGQDVALRCDPISGHVSLFWYQQALGQGPEFLTYFQNEAQLDKSGLPSDRFFAERPEGSVSTLKIQRTQQEDSAVYLCASSPGLATSNEQFFGPGTRLTVL.

The table lists this clonotype with a few counts. The V gene is TRBV29-1, the J gene TRBJ1-1, with TRBD1 as a possible D gene (5 bases). V was shortened by 4 bases and J by 5 bases, with 5 bases between the two germline ends. The CDR3 extends over 10 amino acids. Germline V gene lookup returns CDR1 SQVTM and CDR2 ANQGSEA. CDR3 loop: CSVGGTEAFF. The CDR3 bases are TGCAGCGTTGGGGGGACTGAAGCTTTCTTT.

The chain employs TRBV5-1 and TRBJ1-1; no clear D gene. CDR1 is SGHRS, CDR2 YFSETQ, per germline. The CDR3 has 14 residues. The V gene lost 4 bases and the J gene lost 10 bases, with 20 bases spanning the gap. Here the CDR3 reads CASSLRRAARGAFF. The CDR3 coding sequence is TGCGCCAGCAGCCTTAGACGAGCGGCCCGCGGAGCTTTCTTT.

The CDR3: CSVVQGGETQYF. The CDR3 DNA reads TGCAGCGTTGTCCAGGGCGGCGAGACCCAGTACTTC. V is TRBV29-1 and J is TRBJ2-5, with TRBD1 as a possible D gene (5 bases). Germline assignment: CDR1 SQVTM and CDR2 ANQGSEA. The CDR3 has 12 residues. With 4 bases removed from V and 5 bases from J, the gap between germline ends came to 11 bases.

The sample holds a few counts of this clonotype. The rearrangement uses TRBV7-6 and TRBJ2-2, with D unclear. The CDR3 totals 13 residues. Trimming removed 1 base at V and 4 bases at J, with 4 bases between. The germline V gene has CDR1 SGHVS and CDR2 FNYEAQ. DNA of the CDR3: TGTGCCAGCAGCTTAGTTCTCACCGGGGAGCTGTTTTTT. Translated, it gives CASSLVLTGELFF.